This T cell receptor (beta chain) is drawn from a study of OX40 agonist ivuxolimab in advanced cancers. Whole-study context: Patients were treated with intravenous ivuxolimab, dosed at 0.01 to 10 mg/kg and infused every 2 weeks. Of mixed ages from about 23 to 90 and averaging roughly 60 years, the group was 65% to 85% male.

Profiling relied on immunoSEQ multiplex PCR, and the TCRdb table lists in-frame clones only, not all of them. This table holds about 68,000 clones, roughly nine tenths found once. The CDR3 contains 13 residues. Germline V gene lookup returns CDR1 GTSNPN and CDR2 SVGIG (reference sequence). Trimming left V 0 bases short and J 6 bases short, with 9 bases between. The receptor comes from an adult with an advanced solid tumor such as melanoma, head and neck, liver or kidney cancer. The rearrangement uses TRBV30 and TRBJ2-1; D ambiguous. This specimen consisted of CD4+ or CD8+ T cells sorted from blood, obtained in a trial of the OX40 agonist ivuxolimab. In nucleotides, the CDR3 is TGTGCCTGGAGTGTATGGCTTGGCAATGAGCAGTTCTTC. Translated: CAWSVWLGNEQFF.